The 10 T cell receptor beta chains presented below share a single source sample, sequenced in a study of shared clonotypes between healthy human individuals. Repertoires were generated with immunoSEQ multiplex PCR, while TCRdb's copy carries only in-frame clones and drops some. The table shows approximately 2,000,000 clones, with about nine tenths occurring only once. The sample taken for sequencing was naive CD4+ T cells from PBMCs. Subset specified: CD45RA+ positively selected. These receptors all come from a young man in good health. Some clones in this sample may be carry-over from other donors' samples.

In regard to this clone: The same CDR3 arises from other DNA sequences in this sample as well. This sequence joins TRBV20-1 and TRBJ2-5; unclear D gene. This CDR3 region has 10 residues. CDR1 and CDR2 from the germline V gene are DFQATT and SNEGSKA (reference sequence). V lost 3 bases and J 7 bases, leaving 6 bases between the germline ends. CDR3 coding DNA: TGCAGTGCTAGTCTCGGGACCCAGTACTTC. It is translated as CSASLGTQYF.

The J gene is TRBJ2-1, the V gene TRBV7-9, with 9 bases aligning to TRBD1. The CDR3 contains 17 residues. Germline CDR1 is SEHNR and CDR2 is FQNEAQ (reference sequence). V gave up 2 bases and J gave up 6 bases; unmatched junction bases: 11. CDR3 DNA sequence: TGTGCCAGCAGCTTAATTGTAGGGGACAGGGTCTCCAATGAGCAGTTCTTC. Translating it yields CASSLIVGDRVSNEQFF. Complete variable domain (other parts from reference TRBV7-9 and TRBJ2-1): DTGVSQNPRHKITKRGQNVTFRCDPISEHNRLYWYRQTLGQGPEFLTYFQNEAQLEKSRLLSDRFSAERPKGSFSTLEIQRTEQGDSAMYLCASSLIVGDRVSNEQFFGPGTRLTVL.

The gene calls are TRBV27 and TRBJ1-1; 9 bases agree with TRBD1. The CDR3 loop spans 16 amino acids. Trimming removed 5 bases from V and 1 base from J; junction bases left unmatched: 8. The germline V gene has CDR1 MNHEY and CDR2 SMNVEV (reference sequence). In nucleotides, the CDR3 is TGTGCCAGCAGTCCGCAGGGACAGGGTCAGAACACTGAAGCTTTCTTT. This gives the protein CASSPQGQGQNTEAFF.

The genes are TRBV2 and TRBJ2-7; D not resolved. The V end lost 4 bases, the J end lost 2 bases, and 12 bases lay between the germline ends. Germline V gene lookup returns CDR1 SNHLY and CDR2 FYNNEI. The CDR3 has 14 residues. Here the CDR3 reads CASSVVGLAYEQYF. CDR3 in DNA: TGTGCCAGCAGTGTAGTCGGGTTGGCCTACGAGCAGTACTTC.

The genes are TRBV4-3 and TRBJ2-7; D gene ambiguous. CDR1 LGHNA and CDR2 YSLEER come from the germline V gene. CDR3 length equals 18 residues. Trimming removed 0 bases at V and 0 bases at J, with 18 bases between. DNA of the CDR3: TGCGCCAGCAGCCAAGATGTGTCCAGGACCTTGAGCTCCTACGAGCAGTACTTC. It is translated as CASSQDVSRTLSSYEQYF.

This CDR3 reads CASSWTAGVSTGELFF. The CDR3 coding sequence is TGTGCCAGCAGTTGGACAGCGGGAGTATCCACCGGGGAGCTGTTTTTT. V gene TRBV7-8 combines with J gene TRBJ2-2, with 8 bases matching TRBD2. Germline CDR1 and CDR2: SGHVS and FQNEAQ. The CDR3 runs 16 residues. V shed 6 bases, J shed 4 bases, and the junction held 10 bases outside the gene matches.

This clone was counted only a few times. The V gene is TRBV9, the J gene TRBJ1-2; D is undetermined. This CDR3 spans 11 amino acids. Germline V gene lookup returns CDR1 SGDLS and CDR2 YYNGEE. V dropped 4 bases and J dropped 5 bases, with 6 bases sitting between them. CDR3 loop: CASSHWYGYTF. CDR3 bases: TGTGCCAGCAGCCACTGGTATGGCTACACCTTC.

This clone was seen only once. In nucleotides, the CDR3 is TGTGCCAGCAGTTTAAGGGACAGGAACTATGGCTACACCTTC. Protein sequence: CASSLRDRNYGYTF. The chain couples TRBV28 to TRBJ1-2, with 8 positions matching TRBD1. CDR1 and CDR2 (germline): MDHEN, SYDVKM. The CDR3 has 14 amino acids. V trimming: 2 bases; J trimming: 2 bases; junction bases outside the gene matches: 1.

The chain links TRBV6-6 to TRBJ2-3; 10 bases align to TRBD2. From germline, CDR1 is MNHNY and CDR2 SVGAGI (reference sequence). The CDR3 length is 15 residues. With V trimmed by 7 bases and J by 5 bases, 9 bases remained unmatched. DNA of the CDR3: TGTGCCAGCACCCATCAAGCGGGAGGGCAAGATACGCAGTATTTT. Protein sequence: CASTHQAGGQDTQYF.

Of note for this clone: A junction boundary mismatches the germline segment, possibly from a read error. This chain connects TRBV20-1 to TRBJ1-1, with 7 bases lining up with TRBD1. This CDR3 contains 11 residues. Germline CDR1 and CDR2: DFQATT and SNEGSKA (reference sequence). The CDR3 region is CSARDRDRAFF. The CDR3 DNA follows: TGCAGTGCTCGAGACAGGGACCGAGCTTTCTTT.